This T cell receptor (beta chain) was sequenced in a study of OX40 agonist ivuxolimab in advanced cancers. At the level of the whole study: Ivuxolimab was an agonistic, fully human IgG2 monoclonal antibody directed against OX40 (CD134), a costimulatory receptor. Three dose-escalation patients achieved partial responses, one with hepatocellular carcinoma and two with cutaneous melanoma. Intravenous ivuxolimab was administered to patients every 2 weeks at six dose levels: 0.01, 0.1, 0.3, 1.5, 3 and 10 mg/kg. Of the 50 or so patients in dose escalation, 19 had hepatocellular carcinoma, some 15 had melanoma, 9 had renal cell carcinoma and 9 had head and neck cancer. The purpose of peripheral TCRbeta sequencing was to test whether ivuxolimab changed TCR sequence diversity and led to clonal T-cell expansion. In the dose-escalation cohort, about four fifths of patients were male, and the mean age was 60 years with a range of roughly 23 to 90. Patients were allowed to have had prior anti-PD-1, anti-PD-L1 or anti-CTLA-4 therapy, and around 40% of the dose-escalation patients had previously received checkpoint inhibitors. The paper reports the monotherapy dose-escalation portion (N of about 56 patients) of the phase I ivuxolimab trial. Results the study describes overall, beyond this receptor: The antigen specificity of the peripheral T cells that underwent clonal expansion was not determined. Low levels of normalized T-cell clonal expansion were also shown by some nonresponding patients. Partial responders in the 0.1-3.0 mg/kg groups had among the lowest normalized peripheral clonal expansion, especially among CD8+ T cells. After ivuxolimab, more expanded clones were found on average in CD8+ T cells than in CD4+ T cells. At doses of 0.1 to 3.0 mg/kg, clonal expansion of both CD4+ and CD8+ T cells in blood was seen between baseline and week 6.

As to this clone: Its specific antigen is unknown. One base away there is no much larger clone; base qualities are not given.

For sequencing of the TCRbeta CDR3 region, genomic DNA was extracted from the sorted cells. The immunoSEQ Assay was used for sequencing of TCRbeta CDR3 regions. TCRdb provides this immuneACCESS table in a form limited to in-frame rearrangements. Some clones are lacking; in checked studies, under half of them reflect an unresolved V gene, and why the rest are absent is not known. The sample table shows about 79,000 clones, and 92% are seen once. Of the sample, approximately 0.5% falls within the top ten clones. The trial excluded patients who had a history of autoimmune disease or were on systemic immunosuppression. Peripheral blood for TCR sequencing was collected from all dose cohorts at baseline, on cycle 4 day 1, and on cycle 7 day 1. Samples came from an open-label, multicenter, first-in-human phase I dose-escalation trial of ivuxolimab. Adults with locally advanced or metastatic melanoma, renal cell carcinoma, hepatocellular carcinoma or head and neck squamous cell carcinoma were enrolled in the trial. Before TCR sequencing, CD4+ T cells and CD8+ T cells from peripheral blood were sorted into separate populations.

The junction shows trimming of 4 bases on V and 4 bases on J, plus 8 bases between the germline ends. CDR1 SGHTA and CDR2 FQGNSA were looked up in the germline V gene. The CDR3, cysteine through phenylalanine, is 13 amino acids long. Just the 39-base CDR3 DNA is kept, in frame starting at base 1. Sequencing was performed on CD4+ or CD8+ T cells sorted from blood, taken in a trial of the OX40 agonist ivuxolimab. The receptor's source is an adult with an advanced solid tumor such as melanoma, head and neck, liver or kidney cancer. Recombination linked TRBV7-2 to TRBJ1-5, with no confident D gene call. The bases read TGTGCCAGCAGCTCCGAATATAATCAGCCCCAGCATTTT. This translates into CASSSEYNQPQHF.